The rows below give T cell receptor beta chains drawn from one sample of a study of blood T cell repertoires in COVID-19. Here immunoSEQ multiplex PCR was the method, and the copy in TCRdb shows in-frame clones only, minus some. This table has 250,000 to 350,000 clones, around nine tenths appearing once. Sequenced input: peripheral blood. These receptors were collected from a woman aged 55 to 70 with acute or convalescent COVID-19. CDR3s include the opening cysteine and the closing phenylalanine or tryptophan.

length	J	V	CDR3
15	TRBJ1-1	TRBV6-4	CASIEGDRDYTEAFF
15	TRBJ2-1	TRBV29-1	CSVDWRRGQRNEQFF
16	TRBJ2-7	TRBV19	CASSRHGGISSYEQYF
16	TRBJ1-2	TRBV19	CASSIGLAEANYGYTF
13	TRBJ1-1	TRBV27	CASANRANTEAFF
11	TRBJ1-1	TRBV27	CASSRGLEAFF
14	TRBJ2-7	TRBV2	CASIETRLSYEQYF
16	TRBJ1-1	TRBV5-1	CASSLTGGDMNTEAFF
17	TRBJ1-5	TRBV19	CASSPRGAVISNQPQHF
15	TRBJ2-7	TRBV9	CASSVAAGGPDEQYF
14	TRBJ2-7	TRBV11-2	CASSPGQAVYEQYF
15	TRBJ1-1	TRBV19	CASSSEVRGYIEAFF
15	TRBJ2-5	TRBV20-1	CSASPGQGARETQYF
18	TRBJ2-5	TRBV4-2	CASSQGTSGSRVGETQYF
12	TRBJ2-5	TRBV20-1	CSASLGGKTQYF
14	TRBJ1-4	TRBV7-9	CASSLDRADEKLFF
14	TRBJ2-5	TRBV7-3	CASSLTVLGGTQYF
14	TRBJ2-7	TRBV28	CASSRAGTVYEQYF
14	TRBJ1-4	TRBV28	CASSLPQGSEKLFF
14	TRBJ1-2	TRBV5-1	CASSSGTGGGGYTF
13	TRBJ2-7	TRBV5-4	CASSAGQTYEQYF
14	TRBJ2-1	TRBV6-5	CASSYGRGDNEQFF
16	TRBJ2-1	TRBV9	CASSVLAGGTASEQFF
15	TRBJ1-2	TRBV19	CASRGQGLRPIGYTF
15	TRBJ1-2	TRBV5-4	CASSSAKGDNYGYTF
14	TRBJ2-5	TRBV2	CASSEWDTQETQYF
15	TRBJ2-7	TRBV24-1	CATSSGGPPDYEQYF
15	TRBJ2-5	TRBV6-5	CASSTTSGSAETQYF